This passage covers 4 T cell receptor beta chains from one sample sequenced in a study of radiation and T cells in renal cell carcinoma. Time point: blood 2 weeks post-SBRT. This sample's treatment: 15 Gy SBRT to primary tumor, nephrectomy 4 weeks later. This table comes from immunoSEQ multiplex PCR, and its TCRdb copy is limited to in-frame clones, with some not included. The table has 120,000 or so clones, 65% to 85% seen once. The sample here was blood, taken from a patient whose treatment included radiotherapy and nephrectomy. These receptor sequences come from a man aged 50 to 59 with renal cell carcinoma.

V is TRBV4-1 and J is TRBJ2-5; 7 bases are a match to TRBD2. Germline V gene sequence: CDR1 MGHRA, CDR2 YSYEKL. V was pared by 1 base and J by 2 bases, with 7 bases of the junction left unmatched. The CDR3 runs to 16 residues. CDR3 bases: TGCGCCAGCAGCCAAGGAGATGCTAGCGGACAAGAGACCCAGTACTTC. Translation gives CASSQGDASGQETQYF.

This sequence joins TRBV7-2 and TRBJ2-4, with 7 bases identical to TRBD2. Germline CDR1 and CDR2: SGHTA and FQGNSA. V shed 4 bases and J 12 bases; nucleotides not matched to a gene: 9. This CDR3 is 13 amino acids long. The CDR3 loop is CASSYGTGRGQYF. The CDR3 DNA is TGTGCCAGCAGCTACGGGACGGGGAGGGGTCAGTACTTC.

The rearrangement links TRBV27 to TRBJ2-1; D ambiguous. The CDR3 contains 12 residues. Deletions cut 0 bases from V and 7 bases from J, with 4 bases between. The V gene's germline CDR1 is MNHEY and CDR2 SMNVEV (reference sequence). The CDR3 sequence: CASSLSLNEQFF. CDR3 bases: TGTGCCAGCAGTTTATCTTTGAATGAGCAGTTCTTC.

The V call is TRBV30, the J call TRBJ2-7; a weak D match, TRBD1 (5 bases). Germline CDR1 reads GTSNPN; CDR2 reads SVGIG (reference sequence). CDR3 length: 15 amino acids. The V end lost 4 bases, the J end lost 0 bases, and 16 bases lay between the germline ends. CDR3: CAWNPNDRHSYEQYF. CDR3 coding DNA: TGTGCCTGGAACCCCAACGACAGACACTCCTACGAGCAGTACTTC.